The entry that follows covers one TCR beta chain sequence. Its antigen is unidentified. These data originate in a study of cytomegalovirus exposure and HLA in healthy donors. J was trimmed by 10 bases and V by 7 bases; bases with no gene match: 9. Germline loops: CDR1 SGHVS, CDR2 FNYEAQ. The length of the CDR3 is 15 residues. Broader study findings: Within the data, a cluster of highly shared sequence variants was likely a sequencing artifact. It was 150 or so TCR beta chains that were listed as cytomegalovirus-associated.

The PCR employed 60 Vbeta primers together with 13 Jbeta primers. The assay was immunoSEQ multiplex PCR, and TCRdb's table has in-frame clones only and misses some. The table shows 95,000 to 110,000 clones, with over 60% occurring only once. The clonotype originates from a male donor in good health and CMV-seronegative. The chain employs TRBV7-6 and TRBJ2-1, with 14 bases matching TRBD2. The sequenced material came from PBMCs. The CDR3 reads CASTSLGLAGVEQFF. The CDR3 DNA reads TGTGCCAGCACCTCCCTGGGACTAGCGGGAGTCGAGCAGTTCTTC. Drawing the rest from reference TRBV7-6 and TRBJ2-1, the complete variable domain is GAGVSQSPRYKVTKRGQDVALRCDPISGHVSLYWYRQALGQGPEFLTYFNYEAQQDKSGLPNDRFSAERPEGSISTLTIQRTEQRDSAMYRCASTSLGLAGVEQFFGPGTRLTVL.